These 20 T cell receptor beta chains were sequenced from one sample in a study of low-dose radiotherapy and immunotherapy resistance in tumors (dated by TCRdb to between 2021 and 2022). This specimen's time point label, per the study, means: after trial treatment. This specimen's treatment or condition label, interpreted: LDRT plus nivolumab, ipilimumab, low-dose cyclophosphamide and aspirin (RACIN trial). The listed sequencing device is Illumina HiSeq 2500. Superscript III and a set of TRAV- and TRBV-specific primers were used to synthesize first-strand cDNA, so that both TCRalpha and TCRbeta chains were covered. TCRs were amplified with Phusion for 20 to 25 PCR cycles, with a constant-region primer paired with the adapter attached to the V primers. The public reads were reanalyzed by TCRdb: fastp trimming at Q25, MiXCR alignment, in-frame beta chains only. Records with the same CDR3 protein are collapsed into one entry carrying the most frequent genes and DNA. The sample table shows around 80,000 distinct CDR3 sequences, and 15% to 20% are seen once. About 1.3% of the sample rests with the top ten.

The sample consisted of PBMCs, taken after low-dose radiotherapy plus immunotherapy. These receptors came from a male donor with prostate cancer.

The chain employs TRBV12-5 and TRBJ1-2, with D tentatively TRBD1 (5 bases). The CDR3 is made up of 11 amino acids. V dropped 8 bases and J dropped 8 bases, with 12 bases sitting between them. Germline CDR1 is LGHNT and CDR2 is FRNRAP. For the CDR3, the DNA is TGTGCTAGTTTTGGGAGGGACGGCTACACCTTC. This gives the protein CASFGRDGYTF.

This chain uses TRBV5-3 with TRBJ2-7, with D perhaps TRBD1 (6 bases). TRBV5-3 is known as an ORF, though its function is uncertain. This CDR3 comprises 14 residues. The V end lost 8 bases, the J end lost 2 bases, and 17 bases lay between the germline ends. CDR3 residues: CASSYATGAYEQYF. The CDR3 region has the DNA TGTGCCAGCAGTTACGCGACAGGTGCCTACGAGCAGTACTTC.

This clonotype has ten or more counts. This chain connects TRBV5-1 to TRBJ2-3, with no clear D. CDR1 is SGHRS, CDR2 YFSETQ, per germline. The ends were cut back, 4 bases at V and 1 base at J, with 7 bases in the middle. The CDR3 extends over 13 amino acids. CDR3 bases: TGCGCCAGCAGCCTCTCAGGCACAGATACGCAGTATTTT. It yields the protein CASSLSGTDTQYF. The entire variable domain, with the rest obtained from reference TRBV5-1 and TRBJ2-3, is as follows: KAGVTQTPRYLIKTRGQQVTLSCSPISGHRSVSWYQQTPGQGLQFLFEYFSETQRNKGNFPGRFSGRQFSNSRSEMNVSTLELGDSALYLCASSLSGTDTQYFGPGTRLTVL.

On this clonotype itself: A far larger clone differs by one base, so this is likely a read error. The rearrangement joins TRBV28 to TRBJ2-5; D unclear. CDR1 and CDR2 from the germline V gene are MDHEN and SYDVKM. The length of the CDR3 is 11 residues. The CDR3 sequence: CAIASYNEQYF. Here the CDR3 DNA reads TGTGCGATCGCCTCCTACAATGAGCAGTACTTC.

This clonotype appeared many times. The V call is TRBV10-3, the J call TRBJ2-3; tentatively, D is TRBD2 (5 bases). Germline loops: CDR1 ENHRY, CDR2 SYGVKD. Trimming removed 6 bases at V and 6 bases at J, with 16 bases between. This CDR3 has 14 amino acids. The CDR3 DNA reads as TGTGCCATCAGCGGCGGCGGCGGAGGTGATACGCAGTATTTT. Translation: CAISGGGGGDTQYF.

The table lists this clonotype with many counts. This chain links TRBV9 with TRBJ2-1, with 7 bases identical to TRBD2. CDR1 and CDR2 from the germline V gene are SGDLS and YYNGEE. The junction had 5 bases not matched to a gene; V was cut back by 0 bases and J by 5 bases. This CDR3 is built from 15 residues. CDR3 nucleotide sequence: TGTGCCAGCAGCGTAGGAGGCGGGAGCCACAATGAGCAGTTCTTC. Translating gives CASSVGGGSHNEQFF.

This clonotype was seen at least ten times. This chain links TRBV10-3 with TRBJ2-7; the D call may be TRBD1 or TRBD2 (6 bases each). The CDR3 loop spans 14 amino acids. Germline V gives CDR1 ENHRY, CDR2 SYGVKD. V lost 0 bases to trimming and J lost 6 bases, with 12 bases between them. The CDR3 sequence: CAISESGGNREQYF. CDR3 nucleotides: TGTGCCATCAGTGAGTCGGGGGGCAACCGCGAGCAGTACTTC.

This clonotype was seen repeatedly, ten times or more. The rearrangement joins TRBV15 to TRBJ2-4; TRBD2 aligns across 7 bases. Germline V gene sequence: CDR1 LNHNV, CDR2 YYDKDF (reference sequence). The CDR3 runs 20 residues. Germline trimming cut 0 bases from V and 1 base from J; bases unmatched to any gene: 15. CDR3 sequence: CATSRDDRLGGRVAKNIQYF. CDR3 sequence (DNA): TGTGCCACCAGCAGAGATGATAGGTTAGGCGGGAGAGTGGCCAAAAACATTCAGTACTTC.

The table lists this clonotype with a few counts. The chain recombines TRBV6-1 with TRBJ2-1; no clear D. V was shortened by 8 bases and J by 7 bases, with 21 bases between the two germline ends. Germline CDR1 and CDR2: MNHNS and SASEGT. The CDR3 consists of 15 residues. The CDR3 here is CASADIGKNRNEQFF. CDR3 DNA sequence: TGTGCCAGCGCCGATATCGGAAAAAATAGAAATGAGCAGTTCTTC.

This clonotype was detected ten times or more. The J gene is TRBJ2-1, the V gene TRBV4-3, with TRBD2 identical over 9 bases. Looked up from germline, CDR1 is LGHNA and CDR2 is YSLEER. The CDR3 runs to 16 residues. Trimming at V came to 1 base and at J to 7 bases, leaving 8 bases not matched to a gene. The CDR3 DNA follows: TGCGCCAGCAGCCAAGGGGGTCGGGCGGGAGGGAATGAGCAGTTCTTC. This translates into CASSQGGRAGGNEQFF.

The chain has TRBV19 and TRBJ1-1; the match to TRBD1 covers 7 bases. J was trimmed by 7 bases and V by 5 bases; bases with no gene match: 4. Looked up from germline, CDR1 is LNHDA and CDR2 is SQIVND (reference sequence). CDR3 size: 12 residues. The CDR3 here is CASSLGTVEAFF. CDR3 nucleotides: TGTGCCAGTAGTCTGGGGACAGTTGAAGCTTTCTTT.

The table lists this clonotype with many counts. V usage is TRBV30 and J usage is TRBJ2-1; 8 bases match TRBD2. With V trimmed by 0 bases and J by 2 bases, 9 bases remained unmatched. This CDR3 region has 17 residues. CDR1 is GTSNPN and CDR2 is SVGIG in the germline V gene (reference sequence). The CDR3 sequence is CAWSVGYGRATYNEQFF. The CDR3 DNA is TGTGCCTGGAGTGTAGGGTACGGGAGGGCCACCTACAATGAGCAGTTCTTC.

Details on this clonotype: It is likely a read error: a sequence one base away is far more abundant. This chain links TRBV4-1 with TRBJ2-1; perhaps TRBD1 as D (6 bases). Germline V gene sequence: CDR1 MGHRA, CDR2 YSYEKL. CDR3 length: 15 residues. The V end lost 1 base, the J end lost 10 bases, and 17 bases lay between the germline ends. CDR3 sequence reads: CASSQAYRAIYEQFF. Here the CDR3 DNA reads TGCGCCAGCAGCCAAGCGTACAGGGCTATCTACGAGCAGTTCTTC.

This clonotype was detected ten times or more. The chain couples TRBV28 to TRBJ2-1, with 16 bases matching TRBD2. The trim removed 6 bases at V and 9 bases at J, leaving 11 bases unmatched. Germline V gene sequence: CDR1 MDHEN, CDR2 SYDVKM. This CDR3 has 17 residues. This CDR3 is CASRSGTSGRASVEQFF. The DNA of the CDR3 is TGTGCCAGCAGATCTGGGACTAGCGGGAGGGCCTCGGTTGAGCAGTTCTTC.

The chain combines TRBV6-8 with TRBJ1-1, with D possibly matching TRBD1 (5 bases). The germline V gene has CDR1 MNHGY and CDR2 SAAAGT. V was trimmed by 3 bases and J by 8 bases, leaving 10 bases between them. The CDR3 consists of 12 residues. The CDR3 coding sequence is TGTGCCAGCAGTTATACGGGGGTAGAAGCTTTCTTT. Amino acids: CASSYTGVEAFF.

This clonotype was observed a handful of times. The rearrangement joins TRBV12-3 or TRBV12-4 to TRBJ2-1, with 7 positions matching TRBD1. V gave up 2 bases and J gave up 6 bases; unmatched junction bases: 13. This CDR3 has 17 amino acids. Here the CDR3 reads CASSLSLSSRGSNEQFF. CDR3 DNA sequence: TGTGCCAGCAGTTTATCCCTGAGCTCCAGGGGGTCCAATGAGCAGTTCTTC.

This clonotype was detected ten times or more. The rearrangement joins TRBV29-1 to TRBJ2-7; D ambiguous. V gave up 7 bases and J gave up 2 bases, with 12 bases separating them. The CDR3 runs to 12 residues. The germline CDR1 and CDR2 sequences are SQVTM and ANQGSEA. As DNA, the CDR3 is TGCAGCGCGCTAACAGATACCTACGAGCAGTACTTC. Residues: CSALTDTYEQYF.

At least ten counts were recorded for this clonotype. The chain employs TRBV2 and TRBJ2-3, with D uncertain. Germline assignment: CDR1 SNHLY and CDR2 FYNNEI. This CDR3 contains 13 residues. The germline V and J ends were trimmed by 6 bases and 4 bases, with 11 bases remaining between them. CDR3 nucleotide sequence: TGTGCCAGCAGGGCAGGTGGGCCAGATACGCAGTATTTT. Protein product: CASRAGGPDTQYF.

This clonotype appeared many times. The CDR3 region has the DNA TGTGCCAGTTCGGCAACTAACTATGGCTACACCTTC. Protein product: CASSATNYGYTF. V and J are TRBV19 and TRBJ1-2, with unresolved D. The length of the CDR3 is 12 residues. Germline lookup yields CDR1 LNHDA and CDR2 SQIVND (reference sequence). Trimming left V 8 bases short and J 0 bases short, with 7 bases between.

At least ten counts were recorded for this clonotype. This rearrangement joins TRBV7-2 to TRBJ2-1; TRBD2 matches at 10 bases. V dropped 3 bases and J dropped 3; count of bases not matched to a gene: 2. CDR1 is SGHTA and CDR2 is FQGNSA in the germline V gene. The CDR3 consists of 15 residues. The CDR3: CASSFSGRFYNEQFF. CDR3 nucleotide sequence: TGTGCCAGCAGCTTTAGCGGGAGGTTCTACAATGAGCAGTTCTTC.